These T cell receptor beta chains were read from a single sample in a study of graft-versus-host responses after intestinal transplantation. Antigens of these TCRs are unknown. The data were produced by immunoSEQ multiplex PCR, yet TCRdb's version contains in-frame clones alone and is incomplete. The data show 85,000 to 100,000 clones, roughly nine tenths seen once. The input for sequencing was unstimulated CD4+ T cells sorted from spleen or lymph node cells, taken before intestinal transplant. Source of these receptors: a human donor who received an intestinal transplant. The CDR3 runs from the conserved cysteine through the conserved F or W. The D gene is left open where the match is weak. Expanded clones are given a class, and other clones once, few, many or no size at all.

TRBV30	NA	NA	TRBJ1-4	CACNRGYDEKLFF	TGTGCCTGCAATCGGGGGTACGATGAAAAACTGTTTTTT
TRBV4-1	TRBD2	NA	TRBJ2-7	CASSQDRASGIRQYF	TGCGCCAGCAGCCAAGATCGGGCTAGCGGGATACGGCAGTACTTC
TRBV6-5	TRBD2	NA	TRBJ2-1	CASSFGLAGARKFF	TGTGCCAGCAGTTTTGGCCTAGCGGGGGCCCGGAAGTTCTTC
TRBV20-1	NA	NA	TRBJ2-5	CSAVRVETQYF	TGCAGTGCTGTCAGGGTGGAGACCCAGTACTTC
TRBV7-9	NA	NA	TRBJ1-1	CASSREGRTEAFF	TGTGCCAGCAGCAGAGAGGGGAGGACTGAAGCTTTCTTT
TRBV7-2	NA	NA	TRBJ2-4	CASSLADGRNIQYF	TGTGCCAGCAGCTTAGCCGACGGGAGAAACATTCAGTACTTC
TRBV5-4	NA	NA	TRBJ1-1	CASSLVAPANTEAFF	TGTGCCAGCAGCTTGGTGGCTCCTGCGAACACTGAAGCTTTCTTT
TRBV7-9	TRBD2	NA	TRBJ2-7	CASTDGTREFYEQYF	TGTGCCAGCACAGACGGGACTAGAGAGTTCTACGAGCAGTACTTC
TRBV7-2	TRBD2	NA	TRBJ2-2	CASSLGVAGGNTGELFF	TGTGCCAGCAGCTTAGGAGTAGCGGGGGGGAACACCGGGGAGCTGTTTTTT
TRBV2	TRBD1	NA	TRBJ2-7	CASSDRGLYEQYF	TGTGCCAGCAGCGACAGGGGGCTATACGAGCAGTACTTC
TRBV7-2	TRBD1	once	TRBJ1-5	CASSLWGTANQPQHF	TGTGCCAGCAGCTTATGGGGGACAGCCAATCAGCCCCAGCATTTT
TRBV2	NA	NA	TRBJ2-3	CASRGWRASQYF	TGTGCCAGCAGGGGATGGAGGGCCTCACAGTATTTT
TRBV19	NA	NA	TRBJ2-1	CASSIGERLEQFF	TGTGCCAGTAGTATAGGGGAGCGCCTTGAGCAGTTCTTC
TRBV25-1	TRBD2	once	TRBJ2-1	CASRKAGLVAYNEQFF	TGTGCCAGCAGGAAGGCGGGACTAGTGGCCTACAATGAGCAGTTCTTC
TRBV5-6	TRBD2	NA	TRBJ2-3	CASSQLGLGSSTDTQYF	TGTGCCAGCAGCCAGCTGGGACTAGGGTCTAGCACAGATACGCAGTATTTT
TRBV21-1	NA	NA	TRBJ2-7	CASSNQGRYTYEQYF	TGTGCCAGCAGCAATCAGGGCAGGTACACCTACGAGCAGTACTTC
TRBV5-1	NA	NA	TRBJ2-4	CASSLERSRGNIQYF	TGCGCCAGCAGCTTGGAGCGGTCGCGGGGAAACATTCAGTACTTC
TRBV6-5	NA	NA	TRBJ1-2	CASSYRREDYGYTF	TGTGCCAGCAGTTATAGGAGAGAGGACTATGGCTACACCTTC
TRBV5-4	TRBD2	NA	TRBJ2-4	CASSLDSGWAYF	TGTGCCAGCAGCTTGGATAGCGGGTGGGCGTACTTC
TRBV6-1	NA	NA	TRBJ2-7	CASSPTNSYEQYF	TGTGCCAGCAGTCCTACGAATAGCTACGAGCAGTACTTC
TRBV6-5	TRBD2	NA	TRBJ2-5	CASSRGTSGVGTQYF	TGTGCCAGCAGCCGGGGGACTAGCGGTGTGGGGACCCAGTACTTC
TRBV19	TRBD2	NA	TRBJ2-7	CASSIGTSGRIYEQYF	TGTGCCAGTAGTATTGGGACTAGCGGGAGAATCTACGAGCAGTACTTC
TRBV9	NA	NA	TRBJ1-6	CASSLNRVENSPLHF	TGTGCCAGCAGCCTGAACAGGGTTGAGAATTCACCCCTCCACTTT
TRBV6-1	TRBD1	NA	TRBJ2-7	CASSPGQGVYEQYF	TGTGCCAGCAGCCCGGGACAGGGGGTCTACGAGCAGTACTTC
TRBV5-5	NA	NA	TRBJ1-1	CASSLLHRDNTEAFF	TGTGCCAGCAGCTTGCTGCACAGGGATAACACTGAAGCTTTCTTT
TRBV6-1	TRBD1	NA	TRBJ2-3	CASRETGTGVYTQYF	TGTGCCAGCAGGGAAACCGGGACAGGGGTTTATACGCAGTATTTT
TRBV5-1	NA	NA	TRBJ2-7	CASSLGGVGLSYEQYF	TGCGCCAGCAGCTTAGGCGGGGTAGGCCTGTCCTACGAGCAGTACTTC
TRBV18	NA	NA	TRBJ1-2	CASSPTRDNRYYGYTF	TGTGCCAGCTCACCGACCCGGGACAACCGTTACTATGGCTACACCTTC
TRBV11-2	NA	NA	TRBJ1-4	CASSSTATNEKLFF	TGTGCCAGCAGCTCGACAGCAACTAATGAAAAACTGTTTTTT
TRBV15	TRBD1	NA	TRBJ2-5	CATSRDRAGGSETQYF	TGTGCCACCAGCAGAGATCGGGCAGGGGGCTCGGAGACCCAGTACTTC
TRBV5-1	NA	NA	TRBJ1-2	CASSTETGIAGYTF	TGCGCCAGCAGCACTGAAACAGGTATTGCTGGCTACACCTTC
TRBV7-9	TRBD1	NA	TRBJ2-5	CASSGIGRGRETQYF	TGTGCCAGCAGCGGCATAGGCAGGGGGCGAGAGACCCAGTACTTC
TRBV5-1	TRBD1	NA	TRBJ1-2	CASSKEGAGGYTF	TGCGCCAGCAGCAAAGAGGGGGCGGGTGGCTACACCTTC
TRBV5-1	TRBD1	NA	TRBJ1-1	CASSFARTGSGTEAFF	TGCGCCAGCAGCTTCGCAAGGACAGGGTCGGGCACTGAAGCTTTCTTT
TRBV5-4	NA	NA	TRBJ2-5	CASSYTTQETQYF	TGTGCCAGCAGCTATACTACTCAAGAGACCCAGTACTTC
TRBV7-7	TRBD2	NA	TRBJ2-5	CASSSGGETQYF	TGTGCCAGCAGCTCGGGAGGAGAGACCCAGTACTTC
TRBV4-2	TRBD1	NA	TRBJ1-2	CASSQRQGPYGYTF	TGTGCCAGCAGCCAAAGACAGGGCCCATATGGCTACACCTTC
TRBV19	TRBD1	NA	TRBJ2-5	CATRQGIRPKETQYF	TGTGCCACAAGACAGGGGATAAGGCCCAAAGAGACCCAGTACTTC
TRBV5-1	TRBD2	once	TRBJ2-3	CASSSELAGDTDTQYF	TGCGCCAGCAGCTCAGAACTAGCGGGGGACACAGATACGCAGTATTTT
TRBV11-2	TRBD1	once	TRBJ1-2	CASSPGQGYGYTF	TGTGCCAGCAGCCCAGGACAGGGGTATGGCTACACCTTC
TRBV2	TRBD2	once	TRBJ2-2	CASRPLAGVNTGELFF	TGTGCCAGCAGGCCCCTAGCGGGGGTGAACACCGGGGAGCTGTTTTTT
TRBV19	NA	NA	TRBJ1-6	CASSIAGILGSPLHF	TGTGCCAGTAGTATAGCAGGCATCCTCGGCTCACCCCTCCACTTT
TRBV5-1	NA	NA	TRBJ2-7	CASSWRVAYEQYF	TGCGCCAGCAGCTGGCGGGTCGCCTACGAGCAGTACTTC
TRBV30	NA	NA	TRBJ1-3	CAWSSSYPGTIYF	TGTGCCTGGAGTTCCTCTTATCCCGGCACCATATATTTT
TRBV28	TRBD1	NA	TRBJ2-5	CASSSWTGGLDETQYF	TGTGCCAGCAGTTCCTGGACAGGGGGCCTCGATGAGACCCAGTACTTC
TRBV10-1	TRBD1	NA	TRBJ1-6	CASSEPSRDRGASYNSPLHF	TGCGCCAGCAGTGAGCCCTCCCGGGACAGGGGAGCATCCTATAATTCACCCCTCCACTTT
TRBV6-1	NA	NA	TRBJ1-3	CASSEAVRVNTIYF	TGTGCCAGCAGTGAAGCCGTCCGGGTAAACACCATATATTTT
TRBV11-2	TRBD1	NA	TRBJ2-7	CASSSKTTGGPAYEQYF	TGTGCCAGCAGCTCAAAGACTACAGGGGGCCCTGCGTACGAGCAGTACTTC
TRBV11-1	TRBD2	NA	TRBJ2-7	CASSPRRGGASYEQYF	TGTGCCAGCAGCCCCCGTCGCGGGGGGGCCTCGTACGAGCAGTACTTC
TRBV5-5	NA	NA	TRBJ2-7	CASSLGIAETYEQYF	TGTGCCAGCAGCTTGGGGATAGCGGAGACCTACGAGCAGTACTTC
TRBV27	NA	NA	TRBJ2-2	CASLVRVTGELFF	TGTGCCAGCCTAGTCAGGGTCACCGGGGAGCTGTTTTTT
TRBV7-2	TRBD2	NA	TRBJ2-5	CASSFVPVAGGPGTQYF	TGTGCCAGCAGCTTTGTACCTGTAGCGGGAGGGCCGGGGACCCAGTACTTC
TRBV9	TRBD2	NA	TRBJ2-1	CASSVGFEASGDNEQFF	TGTGCCAGCAGCGTAGGGTTCGAGGCTAGCGGGGACAATGAGCAGTTCTTC
TRBV5-8	NA	NA	TRBJ2-4	CASSESLANRLAKNIQYF	TGTGCCAGCAGCGAGAGCCTAGCTAACCGACTGGCCAAAAACATTCAGTACTTC
TRBV28	TRBD2	NA	TRBJ2-1	CASSLLSLASDEQFF	TGTGCCAGCAGTTTATTATCACTAGCGTCCGATGAGCAGTTCTTC
TRBV30	NA	NA	TRBJ1-5	CAWNAGLNQPQHF	TGTGCCTGGAACGCGGGACTCAATCAGCCCCAGCATTTT
TRBV5-1	NA	NA	TRBJ1-5	CASSLGDLGNQPQHF	TGCGCCAGCAGCTTGGGTGACTTGGGCAATCAGCCCCAGCATTTT
TRBV19	NA	NA	TRBJ2-2	CASSIPPGGLNTGELFF	TGTGCCAGTAGTATTCCCCCCGGGGGGCTTAACACCGGGGAGCTGTTTTTT
TRBV15	TRBD1	NA	TRBJ1-4	CATQTSINRGDEKLFF	TGTGCCACCCAAACTTCTATAAACAGGGGAGACGAAAAACTGTTTTTT